By proportion, the clone carrying this T cell receptor (beta chain) is medium-sized. As yet, its antigen is unknown. This specimen comes from a study of breast tumors, draining lymph nodes, adjacent tissues. TCRdb reprocessed the multiplex PCR reads via MiXCR and lists one record per CDR3 protein. The table records about 63,000 distinct CDR3 sequences, less than 60% of them present only once. Points from the study as a whole: Compared with basal-like, luminal-like tumors shared significantly more repertoire with nontumor tissue.

Trimming took off 4 bases at V and 0 bases at J, with 7 bases between the two ends. The CDR3 loop spans 14 amino acids. Germline V gene lookup returns CDR1 SEHNR and CDR2 FQNEAQ (reference sequence). The clonotype was recovered from a female donor with breast cancer. Some clones in this sample may be carry-over from other donors' samples. The rearrangement uses TRBV7-9 and TRBJ1-5; D unclear. The sample consisted of breast tumor tissue. CDR3 DNA: TGTGCCAGCAGCTCCACAATTAGCAATCAGCCCCAGCATTTT. Translated, it gives CASSSTISNQPQHF.